These 18 T cell receptor beta chains originate from one sample sequenced in a study of blood T cell repertoires in COVID-19. Generated by immunoSEQ multiplex PCR, the TCRdb table keeps only in-frame clones and is missing some. The data show tens of thousands of clones, with 87% seen just once and 5% to 7.5% held by the top ten. Material: peripheral blood. These receptors were collected from a woman between 45 and 60 years old with acute or convalescent COVID-19.

This rearrangement joins TRBV25-1 to TRBJ2-2, with a possible D match to TRBD1 (6 bases). This CDR3 spans 16 amino acids. The V gene's germline CDR1 is MGHDK and CDR2 SYGVNS. Trimming removed 2 bases from V and 0 bases from J, with 10 bases in between. CDR3 bases: TGTGCCAGCAGTGAACAACCAGGGGCGAACACCGGGGAGCTGTTTTTT. This codes for CASSEQPGANTGELFF.

The rearrangement joins TRBV7-3 to TRBJ2-1; 9 nucleotides match TRBD1. Germline CDR1 reads SGHTA; CDR2 reads FQGTGA. This CDR3 is 13 amino acids long. V shed 5 bases, J shed 12 bases, and the junction held 8 bases outside the gene matches. The CDR3 sequence is CASSTVSGQGQFF. CDR3 nucleotide sequence: TGTGCCAGCAGCACGGTTTCGGGACAGGGGCAGTTCTTC. Looking up the rest from reference TRBV7-3 and TRBJ2-1 gives the full variable domain: GAGVSQTPSNKVTEKGKYVELRCDPISGHTALYWYRQSLGQGPEFLIYFQGTGAADDSGLPNDRFFAVRPEGSVSTLKIQRTERGDSAVYLCASSTVSGQGQFFGPGTRLTVL.

The chain joins TRBV6-4 to TRBJ1-1; D is possibly TRBD1 (6 bases). V was shortened by 4 bases and J by 6 bases, with 12 bases between the two germline ends. The CDR3 has 13 residues. Germline V gives CDR1 MRHNA, CDR2 SNTAGT. CDR3 region: CASSAETGSEAFF. The CDR3 bases are TGTGCCAGCAGTGCAGAGACAGGATCTGAAGCTTTCTTT.

V usage is TRBV19 and J usage is TRBJ1-6, with 9 bases matching TRBD1. The CDR3 contains 13 residues. With V trimmed by 9 bases and J by 10 bases, 7 bases remained unmatched. Germline V CDR1 and CDR2: LNHDA, SQIVND (reference sequence). The DNA of the CDR3 is TGTGCCAGCGGGGACAGGGCTAGATCACCCCTCCACTTT. Translated, it gives CASGDRARSPLHF.

CDR3 region: CASSYRGTGDNQPQHF. The CDR3 DNA sequence: TGTGCCAGCAGTTATAGGGGGACAGGGGACAATCAGCCCCAGCATTTT. This sequence joins TRBV6-2 or TRBV6-3 and TRBJ1-5, with 10 bases fitting TRBD1. V shed 3 bases, J shed 3 bases, and the junction held 5 bases outside the gene matches. The length of the CDR3 is 16 residues. Germline-derived CDR1 and CDR2 are MNHEY and SVGEGT.

The sample holds a few counts of this clone. The gene calls are TRBV7-6 and TRBJ1-1; D gene ambiguous. Trimming left V 5 bases short and J 3 bases short, with 10 bases between. Germline V gene data show CDR1 as SGHVS and CDR2 as FNYEAQ. The length of the CDR3 is 13 residues. The CDR3 DNA follows: TGTGCCAGCAGCCTACAGAGTTACACTGAAGCTTTCTTT. Protein product: CASSLQSYTEAFF.

A single count supports this clone. The V call is TRBV18, the J call TRBJ1-1; TRBD1 aligns across 7 bases. This CDR3 contains 14 residues. Germline V gives CDR1 KGHSH, CDR2 LQKENI. Losses at the gene ends were 5 bases for V and 3 bases for J; bases not matched to a gene: 6. CDR3 sequence reads: CASSLYQGDTEAFF. CDR3 bases: TGTGCCAGCTCATTATATCAGGGGGACACTGAAGCTTTCTTT.

The gene calls are TRBV27 and TRBJ1-6; 8 bases match TRBD1. J gave up 7 bases and V 5 bases, and 7 bases lay outside the gene matches. This CDR3 has 15 residues. The germline gives CDR1 MNHEY, CDR2 SMNVEV (reference sequence). CDR3 loop: CASSPWTGRNSPLHF. Here the CDR3 DNA reads TGTGCCAGCAGTCCGTGGACAGGGCGGAATTCACCCCTCCACTTT.

The chain has TRBV14 and TRBJ1-3; TRBD1 is a possible D gene (5 bases). V lost 4 bases to trimming and J lost 10 bases, with 11 bases between them. The CDR3 totals 12 residues. CDR1 and CDR2 (germline): SGHDN, FVKESK. CDR3 sequence: CASSPGGKTIYF. The CDR3 nucleotides are TGTGCCAGCAGCCCTGGGGGGAAAACCATATATTTT.

CDR3 region: CASSQELGRGIFF. In DNA, the CDR3 is TGTGCCAGCAGCCAAGAGTTGGGCAGGGGTATATTTTTT. The rearrangement joins TRBV3-1 (or the pseudogene TRBV3-2) to TRBJ1-4; D possibly corresponds to TRBD1 (6 bases). Germline V gives CDR1 LGHDT, CDR2 YNNKEL (reference sequence). V dropped 0 bases and J dropped 17 bases, with 16 bases sitting between them. The CDR3 runs to 13 residues.

The chain couples TRBV2 to TRBJ1-1; 7 bases are shared with TRBD1. This CDR3 contains 14 residues. The V gene's germline CDR1 is SNHLY and CDR2 FYNNEI. V was pared by 5 bases and J by 1 base, with 4 bases of the junction left unmatched. The CDR3 nucleotides read TGTGCCAGCAGTATAGGGACAGAGAACACTGAAGCTTTCTTT. Its protein product is CASSIGTENTEAFF.

The V call is TRBV19, the J call TRBJ1-2; D possibly corresponds to TRBD1 (5 bases). Trimming removed 4 bases from V and 8 bases from J, with 14 bases in between. The germline V gene has CDR1 LNHDA and CDR2 SQIVND (reference sequence). The CDR3 contains 13 residues. The CDR3 sequence: CASSKLGGEGYTF. The CDR3, as DNA: TGTGCCAGTAGTAAATTGGGGGGTGAAGGCTACACCTTC.

The V and J genes are TRBV5-1 and TRBJ2-7; D might be TRBD2 (5 bases). V was trimmed by 5 bases and J by 2 bases, leaving 8 bases between them. The germline gives CDR1 SGHRS, CDR2 YFSETQ. This CDR3 has 12 amino acids. The CDR3 sequence is CASRSEAYEQYF. The CDR3 nucleotides are TGCGCCAGCAGGTCGGAGGCCTACGAGCAGTACTTC.

CDR3 region: CAIRQNGEGVPLHF. The DNA of the CDR3 is TGTGCCATCAGACAGAATGGTGAGGGAGTACCCCTCCACTTT. This sequence joins TRBV10-3 and TRBJ1-6; D unclear. The germline gives CDR1 ENHRY, CDR2 SYGVKD. Trimming stripped 6 bases from V and 12 bases from J, with 18 bases between. The CDR3 runs to 14 residues.

This sequence joins TRBV4-1 and TRBJ1-1; the match to TRBD1 covers 7 bases. Germline trimming cut 0 bases from V and 9 bases from J; bases unmatched to any gene: 10. This CDR3 has 15 amino acids. The germline V gene has CDR1 MGHRA and CDR2 YSYEKL. The CDR3 region is CASSQDIDRVTKAFF. The CDR3 region has the DNA TGCGCCAGCAGCCAAGATATAGACAGGGTAACTAAAGCTTTCTTT.

The rearrangement uses TRBV6-6 and TRBJ1-6; tentatively, D is TRBD1 (6 bases). Germline V gene sequence: CDR1 MNHNY, CDR2 SVGAGI (reference sequence). The V and J ends lost 4 bases and 3 bases respectively, with 7 bases between them. The CDR3 runs to 14 residues. CDR3: CASSSQGYNSPLHF. CDR3 DNA sequence: TGTGCCAGCAGTTCACAGGGCTATAATTCACCCCTCCACTTT.

The chain carries TRBV7-2 and TRBJ1-3; 8 nucleotides agree with TRBD1. This CDR3 contains 17 residues. The ends lost 5 bases at V and 7 bases at J; junction bases unmatched: 16. CDR1 SGHTA and CDR2 FQGNSA come from the germline V gene. The CDR3 region is CASSPSDRAVGKNTIYF. The CDR3 nucleotides read TGTGCCAGCAGCCCCTCGGACAGGGCTGTTGGTAAGAACACCATATATTTT.

The chain joins TRBV9 to TRBJ2-4, with D possibly matching TRBD2 (6 bases). The V end was cut by 0 bases, the J end by 6 bases, with 13 bases between. This CDR3 is 15 amino acids long. CDR1 SGDLS and CDR2 YYNGEE come from the germline V gene. The CDR3 bases are TGTGCCAGCAGCGTAGATGAGGGAGCGGGAAACATTCAGTACTTC. Its translation is CASSVDEGAGNIQYF.